This T cell receptor beta chain was captured in a study of blood T cell repertoires in COVID-19. Turning to the study itself: In each case, the material was cDNA or gDNA derived from T cells, B-cell-depleted T cells, or PBMCs.

CDR1 is LNHDA, CDR2 SQIVND, per germline (reference sequence). V was clipped by 3 bases and J by 8 bases; unmatched bases: 6. The CDR3 runs 14 residues. Adults between roughly 18 and 95 years of age took part from 24 US areas. In the study's own analysis: Scientists estimated how many nucleated cells there were by amplifying reference gene primers. Generated by immunoSEQ multiplex PCR, the TCRdb table keeps only in-frame clones and is missing some. That table supplies the V and J calls and clone size; D and trimming were determined from the DNA. The repertoire consists of over 200,000 clones, with 70% to 90% occurring once and the leading ten covering 10% to 13%.

Sequencing used PBMCs or T cells enriched from blood (not recorded which). This receptor was taken from a man aged 25-45 years who had recovered from COVID-19. This sequence joins TRBV19 and TRBJ2-1; the match to TRBD1 covers 8 bases. CDR3 protein: CASSIPGGLYEQFF. The DNA for the CDR3 is TGTGCCAGTAGTATCCCAGGGGGCTTGTATGAGCAGTTCTTC. Full variable domain (rest looked up from reference TRBV19 and TRBJ2-1): DGGITQSPKYLFRKEGQNVTLSCEQNLNHDAMYWYRQDPGQGLRLIYYSQIVNDFQKGDIAEGYSVSREKKESFPLTVTSAQKNPTAFYLCASSIPGGLYEQFFGPGTRLTVL.